A single sample is the source of the 21 T cell receptor beta chains below, sequenced in a study of beta chain features in type 1 diabetes. Overall study findings and caveats: Shortening that was moderate but significant affected the TCRB CDR3s of Type 1 diabetes patients in all four CD4+ subsets.

Sequenced material consisted of expressed TCRB transcripts (all of the isolated RNA was reverse transcribed). This table comes from immunoSEQ multiplex PCR, and its TCRdb copy is limited to in-frame clones, with some not included. The data hold 100,000 to 150,000 clones, with around 15% observed a single time. These receptors have no known antigen. Source material: central memory CD4+ T cells from blood. The receptor source for this set is a man younger than 35 with type 1 diabetes.

This clone has more than one count but fewer than ten. The chain recombines TRBV14 with TRBJ2-7; a possible D gene is TRBD2 (6 bases). The CDR3 sequence is 15 residues long. V was shortened by 1 base and J by 2 bases, with 12 bases between the two germline ends. Germline CDR1 and CDR2: SGHDN and FVKESK. In DNA, the CDR3 is TGTGCCAGCAGCCAAGGGTCCGGGAGCCCCTACGAGCAGTACTTC. It encodes CASSQGSGSPYEQYF.

Ten or more counts support this clone. This sequence joins TRBV28 and TRBJ2-7; 7 bases align to TRBD2. Germline CDR1 reads MDHEN; CDR2 reads SYDVKM. CDR3 length: 17 residues. Trimming took 4 bases from V and 3 from J; bases not matched to a gene: 15. The CDR3 reads CASSSVRLAEGNYEQYF. CDR3 coding DNA: TGTGCCAGCAGTTCCGTCCGCCTAGCGGAGGGTAACTACGAGCAGTACTTC.

This chain connects TRBV4-1 to TRBJ2-1, with 9 positions matching TRBD1. This CDR3 contains 16 residues. The germline CDR1 and CDR2 sequences are MGHRA and YSYEKL. The V gene end was trimmed by 1 base and the J gene end by 9 bases; junction bases not matched to a gene: 10. The CDR3 region is CASSQVSRDRDFEQFF. The CDR3 nucleotides read TGCGCCAGCAGCCAAGTGTCCCGGGACAGGGACTTTGAGCAGTTCTTC.

This clone was found a few times. The chain joins TRBV11-3 to TRBJ2-5; TRBD1 matches 8 bases. The CDR3 sequence is 15 residues long. Trimming took 5 bases from V and 7 from J; bases not matched to a gene: 12. Germline CDR1 is SGHNT and CDR2 is YENEEA. For the CDR3, the DNA is TGTGCCAGCAGCCCTGGACAGGGTAGTGGAGCGACCCAGTACTTC. Translating gives CASSPGQGSGATQYF.

The chain uses TRBV5-1 and TRBJ1-1; no reliable D call. Germline V lookup: CDR1 SGHRS, CDR2 YFSETQ. V was shortened by 3 bases and J by 4 bases, with 13 bases between the two germline ends. This CDR3 comprises 14 residues. The CDR3 DNA sequence: TGCGCCAGCAGCTGGGAGAGCTTTGGCACTGAAGCTTTCTTT. This translates into CASSWESFGTEAFF.

This clone was recorded a few times. The V and J genes are TRBV7-9 and TRBJ2-1, with TRBD2 identical over 13 bases. Trimming at V came to 6 bases and at J to 4 bases, leaving 6 bases not matched to a gene. Germline V gene lookup returns CDR1 SEHNR and CDR2 FQNEAQ (reference sequence). The CDR3 extends over 16 amino acids. CDR3 DNA: TGTGCCAGCAGGCGCAGACTAGCGGGAGGATACAATGAGCAGTTCTTC. It codes for CASRRRLAGGYNEQFF.

This clone was recorded many times. A junction boundary mismatches the germline segment, possibly from a read error. The chain has TRBV7-9 and TRBJ2-7; D uncertain. Germline CDR1 and CDR2: SEHNR and FQNEAQ (reference sequence). The CDR3 runs 11 residues. Written as DNA, the CDR3 is TGTGCCAGCAGCTTAGCGCTAGACCCCATCTTC. It yields the protein CASSLALDPIF.

The chain combines TRBV7-9 with TRBJ2-5; D perhaps matches TRBD2 (6 bases). V shed 4 bases and J shed 5 bases, with 20 bases lying between them. Germline V lookup: CDR1 SEHNR, CDR2 FQNEAQ (reference sequence). The CDR3 loop spans 16 amino acids. The CDR3 bases are TGTGCCAGCAGCTCGACCTTGGGGAGGCTAGGGGAGACCCAGTACTTC. This translates into CASSSTLGRLGETQYF.

Many counts were recorded for this clone. V gene TRBV11-2 combines with J gene TRBJ2-7; no definite D call. Germline loops: CDR1 SGHAT, CDR2 FQNNGV. CDR3 length: 13 amino acids. Trimming stripped 3 bases from V and 0 bases from J, with 6 bases between. In DNA form, the CDR3 reads TGTGCCAGCAGCTTTGTCGGCTCCTACGAGCAGTACTTC. Its translation: CASSFVGSYEQYF.

By frequency in the sample, this clone is medium-sized. This sequence joins TRBV10-3 and TRBJ2-4; 9 bases line up with TRBD2. Germline V gene lookup returns CDR1 ENHRY and CDR2 SYGVKD. Unmatched junction bases numbered 8, after V lost 0 bases and J lost 5 bases. The CDR3 sequence is 17 residues long. Here the CDR3 reads CAISESIMIAGENIQYF. The DNA of the CDR3 is TGTGCCATCAGTGAGTCGATAATGATAGCGGGAGAAAACATTCAGTACTTC.

This clone appeared a few times. J is TRBJ1-2 and V is TRBV30; 9 bases agree with TRBD1. Unmatched junction bases numbered 8, after V lost 0 bases and J lost 0 bases. CDR1 is GTSNPN, CDR2 SVGIG, per germline (reference sequence). CDR3 length: 17 residues. The CDR3 DNA sequence: TGTGCCTGGAGTGTGAGAAACAGGGGGCCTACTAACTATGGCTACACCTTC. The encoded protein is CAWSVRNRGPTNYGYTF.

In DNA, the CDR3 is TGTGCCAGCAGCCAAGAGGGGGGGCCGGGATCGGGGTACAATGAGCAGTTCTTC. This codes for CASSQEGGPGSGYNEQFF. The chain has TRBV4-2 and TRBJ2-1; D may be TRBD2 (7 bases). This CDR3 is 18 amino acids long. Trimming removed 0 bases at V and 4 bases at J, with 19 bases between. Germline values: CDR1 LGHNA, CDR2 YNFKEQ.

The chain carries TRBV7-3 and TRBJ1-6, with D maybe TRBD1 (6 bases). V gave up 2 bases and J gave up 9 bases, with 11 bases separating them. Looked up from germline, CDR1 is SGHTA and CDR2 is FQGTGA. The CDR3 totals 14 residues. The CDR3 DNA reads TGTGCCAGCAGCTTAGCAGGGGCGGGTTCACCCCTCCACTTT. Translated, it gives CASSLAGAGSPLHF.

This clone was found a few times. Here the CDR3 reads CSEAGQETQYF. In DNA form, the CDR3 reads TGCAGCGAGGCGGGTCAAGAGACCCAGTACTTC. The genes are TRBV20-1 and TRBJ2-5, with a possible D match to TRBD2 (5 bases). The CDR3 length is 11 residues. Germline V gene sequence: CDR1 DFQATT, CDR2 SNEGSKA (reference sequence).

This clone turned up a few times. The V gene is TRBV7-2, the J gene TRBJ2-5, with D maybe TRBD1 (6 bases). Trimming cost V 5 bases and J 5 bases, with 15 bases left between them. Germline lookup yields CDR1 SGHTA and CDR2 FQGNSA. This CDR3 comprises 14 residues. The CDR3 here is CASSRRDIDETQYF. Here the CDR3 DNA reads TGTGCCAGCAGCCGACGGGACATCGATGAGACCCAGTACTTC. Looking up the rest from reference TRBV7-2 and TRBJ2-5 gives the full variable domain: GAGVSQSPSNKVTEKGKDVELRCDPISGHTALYWYRQSLGQGLEFLIYFQGNSAPDKSGLPSDRFSAERTGGSVSTLTIQRTQQEDSAVYLCASSRRDIDETQYFGPGTRLLVL.

This clone appeared a few times. This chain joins TRBV18 and TRBJ1-1, with unresolved D. This CDR3 is 14 amino acids long. Germline loops: CDR1 KGHSH, CDR2 LQKENI. With 2 bases removed from V and 4 bases from J, the gap between germline ends came to 11 bases. The CDR3 is CASSPSRAGTEAFF. The CDR3 bases are TGTGCCAGCTCACCATCCCGAGCGGGCACTGAAGCTTTCTTT.

This clone appeared a few times. This sequence joins TRBV30 and TRBJ1-2, with TRBD1 matching over 7 bases. Germline values: CDR1 GTSNPN, CDR2 SVGIG (reference sequence). CDR3 length equals 12 residues. J was trimmed by 6 bases and V by 3 bases; bases with no gene match: 4. The CDR3, as DNA: TGTGCCTGGAGAGAGGGGACAGATGGCTACACCTTC. It codes for CAWREGTDGYTF.

This clone was picked up a small number of times. CDR3 region: CASSPAEGGGNTIYF. CDR3 nucleotide sequence: TGTGCCAGCTCACCTGCTGAGGGAGGTGGAAACACCATATATTTT. The genes are TRBV18 and TRBJ1-3; the D is unclear. The CDR3 has 15 amino acids. Germline CDR1 is KGHSH and CDR2 is LQKENI. The V end was cut by 3 bases, the J end by 3 bases, with 12 bases between. Based on the CDR3 plus reference TRBV18 and TRBJ1-3, the full variable domain is NAGVMQNPRHLVRRRGQEARLRCSPMKGHSHVYWYRQLPEEGLKFMVYLQKENIIDESGMPKERFSAEFPKEGPSILRIQQVVRGDSAAYFCASSPAEGGGNTIYFGEGSWLTVV.

This clone has ten or more counts. The chain carries TRBV15 and TRBJ2-5; the D gene could be TRBD1 or TRBD2 (5 bases each). There are 14 residues in the CDR3. Trimming pared 1 base from V and 3 bases from J, leaving 9 bases between. Germline V lookup: CDR1 LNHNV, CDR2 YYDKDF (reference sequence). The CDR3 DNA is TGTGCCACCAGCAGAGCCGGGACCGAAGAGACCCAGTACTTC. Protein sequence: CATSRAGTEETQYF. Complete variable domain (other parts from reference TRBV15 and TRBJ2-5): DAMVIQNPRYQVTQFGKPVTLSCSQTLNHNVMYWYQQKSSQAPKLLFHYYDKDFNNEADTPDNFQSRRPNTSFCFLDIRSPGLGDTAMYLCATSRAGTEETQYFGPGTRLLVL.

The V gene is TRBV7-2, the J gene TRBJ2-7; possible D gene TRBD1, 5 bases. The CDR3 consists of 14 residues. V shed 3 bases and J shed 0 bases, with 9 bases lying between them. Per the germline V gene, CDR1 is SGHTA and CDR2 is FQGNSA. In DNA form, the CDR3 reads TGTGCCAGCAGCTTCGACAGCCCCTCCTACGAGCAGTACTTC. Its translation is CASSFDSPSYEQYF. Filled out from reference TRBV7-2 and TRBJ2-7, the complete variable domain reads GAGVSQSPSNKVTEKGKDVELRCDPISGHTALYWYRQSLGQGLEFLIYFQGNSAPDKSGLPSDRFSAERTGGSVSTLTIQRTQQEDSAVYLCASSFDSPSYEQYFGPGTRLTVT.

This clone was counted a few times. The rearrangement uses TRBV2 and TRBJ1-5; TRBD1 is a possible D gene (6 bases). Germline V gives CDR1 SNHLY, CDR2 FYNNEI. V was shortened by 2 bases and J by 5 bases, with 10 bases between the two germline ends. CDR3 length: 14 residues. This CDR3 reads CASSELQGDQPQHF. The CDR3 DNA sequence: TGTGCCAGCAGTGAACTACAGGGAGATCAGCCCCAGCATTTT. Combining the CDR3 with reference TRBV2 and TRBJ1-5 gives the whole variable domain EPEVTQTPSHQVTQMGQEVILRCVPISNHLYFYWYRQILGQKVEFLVSFYNNEISEKSEIFDDQFSVERPDGSNFTLKIRSTKLEDSAMYFCASSELQGDQPQHFGDGTRLSIL.